These 3 T cell receptor beta chains came from one sample sequenced in a study of blood T cell repertoires in COVID-19. Here immunoSEQ multiplex PCR was the method, and the copy in TCRdb shows in-frame clones only, minus some. The repertoire includes 100,000 to 150,000 clones, approximately 89% of them detected once, and approximately 10% sits in the top ten. Sequences were obtained from peripheral blood. These TCRs come from a woman in her sixties or seventies with COVID-19, enrolled during active disease.

This rearrangement joins TRBV5-1 to TRBJ1-2; unclear D gene. CDR1 SGHRS and CDR2 YFSETQ come from the germline V gene. V dropped 4 bases and J dropped 3 bases, with 13 bases sitting between them. The CDR3 has 14 residues. This chain's CDR3 is CASSPHSVYYGYTF. The CDR3 coding sequence is TGCGCCAGCAGCCCCCACTCCGTGTACTATGGCTACACCTTC.

The chain carries TRBV30 and TRBJ1-1; a possible D gene is TRBD1 (5 bases). Germline lookup yields CDR1 GTSNPN and CDR2 SVGIG (reference sequence). This CDR3 has 14 amino acids. Trimming pared 0 bases from V and 4 bases from J, leaving 12 bases between. CDR3 sequence (DNA): TGTGCCTGGAGTGTAAGAGGGAGGGGCACTGAAGCTTTCTTT. Translation: CAWSVRGRGTEAFF. The whole variable domain, remainder taken from reference TRBV30 and TRBJ1-1, is SQTIHQWPATLVQPVGSPLSLECTVEGTSNPNLYWYRQAAGRGLQLLFYSVGIGQISSEVPQNLSASRPQDRQFILSSKKLLLSDSGFYLCAWSVRGRGTEAFFGQGTRLTVV.

The CDR3: CASSDLAGGSDEQFF. Written as DNA, the CDR3 is TGTGCCAGCAGCGACCTAGCGGGGGGTTCGGATGAGCAGTTCTTC. This chain links TRBV9 with TRBJ2-1; TRBD2 aligns across 11 bases. The CDR3 totals 15 residues. The junction had 7 bases not matched to a gene; V was cut back by 3 bases and J by 8 bases. The germline CDR1 and CDR2 sequences are SGDLS and YYNGEE.